Detailed here is one T cell receptor beta chain. The antigen is not known. TCR beta CDR3 region amplification was performed from RNA transcripts. HTBI primers were the set used in a first-round RT-PCR of the TCR CDR3. TCRdb independently ran MiXCR on the multiplex PCR reads; one entry per CDR3 protein. The table includes hundreds of thousands of distinct CDR3 sequences, just under 20% detected once. The sample originates from a study of T cells in Graves' hyperthyroidism and ophthalmopathy. Germline V lookup: CDR1 SGHRS, CDR2 YFSETQ. The CDR3 has 15 residues. V was trimmed by 0 bases and J by 3 bases, leaving 11 bases between them. Study outcomes and limitations: Ophthalmopathy was separated from stable hyperthyroidism by a 13 V-J model. The majority of expanded thyroid clonotypes above 0.001 also appeared in blood.

Diagnosis relied on clinical symptoms, serum thyroxine and TRAb, thyroid ultrasound and orbital computed tomography. 10 ml of fresh peripheral blood supplied the PBMCs. The sequence came from a man in his forties with Graves' ophthalmopathy. The specimen sequenced was blood. The chain carries TRBV5-1 and TRBJ2-3; D unresolved. CDR3 sequence: CASSLGLVVTDTQYF. CDR3 bases: TGCGCCAGCAGCTTGGGGCTAGTGGTTACAGATACGCAGTATTTT. Full variable domain (outside the CDR3, taken from reference TRBV5-1 and TRBJ2-3): KAGVTQTPRYLIKTRGQQVTLSCSPISGHRSVSWYQQTPGQGLQFLFEYFSETQRNKGNFPGRFSGRQFSNSRSEMNVSTLELGDSALYLCASSLGLVVTDTQYFGPGTRLTVL.